This entry is about one TCR beta chain. Its antigen is currently unknown. This record belongs to a study of cytomegalovirus exposure and HLA in healthy donors. Study-level findings and limits: The study dropped some indistinguishable V segments, TRBV6-2 and TRBV6-3 among them.

This CDR3 is 15 amino acids long. With V trimmed by 0 bases and J by 2 bases, 3 bases remained unmatched. Germline V lookup: CDR1 SGHRS, CDR2 YFSETQ. It was with 60 Vbeta and 13 Jbeta primers that the PCR ran. Profiled with immunoSEQ multiplex PCR; TCRdb holds only in-frame clones, not every one. The sample totals about 72,000 clones. The genes are TRBV5-1 and TRBJ1-2; 8 nucleotides line up with TRBD1. Material for sequencing was PBMCs. The TCR was taken from a woman aged 40 to 50 in good health and CMV-seropositive. CDR3 in amino acids: CASSLAAGGNYGYTF. CDR3 bases: TGCGCCAGCAGCTTGGCGGCAGGGGGCAACTATGGCTACACCTTC.